What follows are 32 T cell receptor beta chains derived from one specimen sequenced in a study of tissue T cells after allogeneic stem cell transplantation. Sequencing was performed with immunoSEQ multiplex PCR; in TCRdb, only in-frame clones are kept and a portion is missing. Found here are 35,000 to 50,000 clones, 80% to 95% of them singletons; the top ten hold roughly 3.8%. Sequenced material: blood, taken before transplantation. Source of these receptors: a woman aged 35-75 years who later had graft-versus-host disease after an allogeneic stem cell transplant.

The genes are TRBV7-3 and TRBJ2-1, with TRBD2 matching over 13 bases. The CDR3 is 15 amino acids. From germline, CDR1 is SGHTA and CDR2 FQGTGA. V shed 5 bases and J 7 bases; nucleotides not matched to a gene: 5. CDR3: CASSPLAGGENEQFF. The CDR3 region has the DNA TGTGCCAGCAGCCCACTAGCGGGAGGGGAGAATGAGCAGTTCTTC.

The CDR3 nucleotides are TGTGCCAGCAGACCCGGGACTGCCTCCTACGAGCAGTACTTC. Its protein is CASRPGTASYEQYF. The chain uses TRBV7-2 and TRBJ2-7; perhaps TRBD2 as D (6 bases). Germline V lookup: CDR1 SGHTA, CDR2 FQGNSA. With 6 bases removed from V and 0 bases from J, the gap between germline ends came to 12 bases. The CDR3 runs 14 residues. The entire variable domain, with the rest obtained from reference TRBV7-2 and TRBJ2-7, is as follows: GAGVSQSPSNKVTEKGKDVELRCDPISGHTALYWYRQSLGQGLEFLIYFQGNSAPDKSGLPSDRFSAERTGGSVSTLTIQRTQQEDSAVYLCASRPGTASYEQYFGPGTRLTVT.

The V gene is TRBV5-1, the J gene TRBJ2-3; D may be TRBD1 (6 bases). The CDR3 loop spans 14 amino acids. Germline V gives CDR1 SGHRS, CDR2 YFSETQ. The V end was cut by 5 bases, the J end by 2 bases, with 12 bases between. The CDR3, as DNA: TGCGCCAGCAGTATCAGGGGCACCACAGATACGCAGTATTTT. Translated, it gives CASSIRGTTDTQYF.

The chain joins TRBV25-1 to TRBJ1-5; maybe TRBD1 (5 bases). Trimming stripped 6 bases from V and 2 bases from J, with 8 bases between. Germline values: CDR1 MGHDK, CDR2 SYGVNS. The CDR3 totals 13 residues. DNA of the CDR3: TGTGCCAGCAGAGGGGATGGCAATCAGCCCCAGCATTTT. Translating it yields CASRGDGNQPQHF.

The V gene is TRBV6-1, the J gene TRBJ2-1; 9 positions agree with TRBD2. V was pared by 4 bases and J by 0 bases, with 4 bases of the junction left unmatched. The CDR3 extends over 16 amino acids. Germline V lookup: CDR1 MNHNS, CDR2 SASEGT. DNA for the CDR3: TGTGCCAGCAGTGTAAGCGGGAGGTTCTCCTACAATGAGCAGTTCTTC. It specifies CASSVSGRFSYNEQFF.

The chain links TRBV30 to TRBJ2-2; D may be TRBD2 (6 bases). There are 14 residues in the CDR3. Germline V gene sequence: CDR1 GTSNPN, CDR2 SVGIG (reference sequence). Trimming removed 2 bases from V and 3 bases from J, with 10 bases in between. The CDR3 nucleotides read TGTGCCTGGAGTAGGACTATCCACACCGGGGAGCTGTTTTTT. This translates into CAWSRTIHTGELFF.

The chain carries TRBV7-2 and TRBJ2-5; 8 positions match TRBD1. Germline lookup yields CDR1 SGHTA and CDR2 FQGNSA. This CDR3 has 14 residues. J gave up 4 bases and V 4 bases, and 5 bases lay outside the gene matches. Here the CDR3 DNA reads TGTGCCAGCAGCTCGTACAGGGGGAGAGAGACCCAGTACTTC. Translation gives CASSSYRGRETQYF. The variable domain in full, with the rest retrieved from reference TRBV7-2 and TRBJ2-5, is GAGVSQSPSNKVTEKGKDVELRCDPISGHTALYWYRQSLGQGLEFLIYFQGNSAPDKSGLPSDRFSAERTGGSVSTLTIQRTQQEDSAVYLCASSSYRGRETQYFGPGTRLLVL.

V is TRBV19 and J is TRBJ1-1; D perhaps matches TRBD1 (5 bases). The ends were cut back, 9 bases at V and 1 base at J, with 9 bases in the middle. CDR1 and CDR2 (germline): LNHDA, SQIVND (reference sequence). This CDR3 contains 12 residues. The CDR3 DNA reads as TGTGCCAGCGGGACGGCGAACACTGAAGCTTTCTTT. It is translated as CASGTANTEAFF. The entire variable domain, with the rest obtained from reference TRBV19 and TRBJ1-1, is as follows: DGGITQSPKYLFRKEGQNVTLSCEQNLNHDAMYWYRQDPGQGLRLIYYSQIVNDFQKGDIAEGYSVSREKKESFPLTVTSAQKNPTAFYLCASGTANTEAFFGQGTRLTVV.

The chain joins TRBV5-1 to TRBJ1-1; 7 nucleotides line up with TRBD1. Trimming took 4 bases from V and 8 from J; bases not matched to a gene: 8. Per the germline V gene, CDR1 is SGHRS and CDR2 is YFSETQ. The CDR3 has 13 residues. The CDR3: CASSNRQGAEAFF. The CDR3 DNA follows: TGCGCCAGCAGCAATCGACAGGGAGCCGAAGCTTTCTTT.

V gene TRBV9 combines with J gene TRBJ2-7, with D tentatively TRBD2 (5 bases). V lost 4 bases and J 7 bases, leaving 12 bases between the germline ends. The germline gives CDR1 SGDLS, CDR2 YYNGEE. This CDR3 has 12 residues. The DNA for the CDR3 is TGTGCCAGCAGCCCCTCCCCGGGAGAGCAGTACTTC. This sequence encodes CASSPSPGEQYF.

The V and J genes are TRBV3-1 (or the pseudogene TRBV3-2) and TRBJ1-2; D gene ambiguous. Germline V gene lookup returns CDR1 LGHDT and CDR2 YNNKEL (reference sequence). V was pared by 8 bases and J by 8 bases, with 15 bases between. This CDR3 has 12 residues. The CDR3 sequence: CASSQTVGGYTF. The DNA for the CDR3 is TGTGCCAGCTCCCAAACTGTCGGGGGCTACACCTTC.

The chain combines TRBV5-4 with TRBJ1-6, with 11 bases that match TRBD1. The junction had 5 bases not matched to a gene; V was cut back by 4 bases and J by 8 bases. The CDR3 is made up of 15 amino acids. Germline CDR1 SGHNT, CDR2 YYREEE (reference sequence). The CDR3 region is CASSSRTGGDSPLHF. CDR3 sequence (DNA): TGTGCCAGCAGCAGCCGGACAGGGGGCGATTCACCCCTCCACTTT.

This clone was detected only once. The chain employs TRBV2 and TRBJ1-1, with D unclear. Deletions cut 4 bases from V and 1 base from J, with 4 bases between. Germline CDR1 reads SNHLY; CDR2 reads FYNNEI. The CDR3 has 12 residues. The CDR3, as DNA: TGTGCCAGCAGTGTGTGGAACACTGAAGCTTTCTTT. Protein sequence: CASSVWNTEAFF.

The rearrangement joins TRBV27 to TRBJ2-7; perhaps D is TRBD1 or TRBD2 (5 bases each). Germline CDR1 MNHEY, CDR2 SMNVEV (reference sequence). CDR3 size: 13 residues. The V end lost 5 bases, the J end lost 3 bases, and 11 bases lay between the germline ends. CDR3 DNA: TGTGCCAGCAGTGAGGGGACGTACTACGAGCAGTACTTC. Protein: CASSEGTYYEQYF.

The CDR3 reads CASSEAYGANVLTF. In nucleotides, the CDR3 is TGTGCCAGCAGTGAAGCCTATGGGGCCAACGTCCTGACTTTC. The chain combines TRBV6-1 with TRBJ2-6; D gene unclear. V gave up 0 bases and J gave up 3 bases, with 3 bases separating them. Per germline, CDR1 MNHNS and CDR2 SASEGT. This CDR3 contains 14 residues.

V usage is TRBV12-5 and J usage is TRBJ1-5, with no clear D. V was trimmed by 0 bases and J by 7 bases, leaving 13 bases between them. The length of the CDR3 is 15 residues. Germline loops: CDR1 LGHNT, CDR2 FRNRAP. The CDR3 DNA reads TGTGCTAGTGGTTTGGTAGACCGGCTCGAGCAGCCCCAGCATTTT. It is translated as CASGLVDRLEQPQHF.

The J gene is TRBJ1-3, the V gene TRBV18; the D is unclear. Germline CDR1 KGHSH, CDR2 LQKENI. V gave up 2 bases and J gave up 4 bases, with 21 bases separating them. This CDR3 is built from 18 residues. The CDR3 spells CASSPLREPGLSGNTIYF. CDR3 sequence (DNA): TGTGCCAGCTCACCATTAAGAGAACCTGGGCTTTCAGGAAACACCATATATTTT.

The rearrangement joins TRBV9 to TRBJ2-7; 7 bases are shared with TRBD2. V gave up 6 bases and J gave up 2 bases; unmatched junction bases: 5. Germline V lookup: CDR1 SGDLS, CDR2 YYNGEE. There are 13 residues in the CDR3. In DNA form, the CDR3 reads TGTGCCAGCAACGACGGGGGGACCTACGAGCAGTACTTC. Residues: CASNDGGTYEQYF.

This sequence joins TRBV13 and TRBJ2-7, with a possible D match to TRBD2 (6 bases). Germline CDR1 is PRHDT and CDR2 is FYEKMQ (reference sequence). V was clipped by 3 bases and J by 4 bases, with 13 bases between them. The length of the CDR3 is 14 residues. CDR3 sequence (DNA): TGTGCCAGCAGCTTGGCGGGGATCTTGTACGAGCAGTACTTC. Protein product: CASSLAGILYEQYF.

V usage is TRBV5-1 and J usage is TRBJ1-5, with D possibly being TRBD1 (6 bases). Trimming shortened V by 4 bases and J by 1 base, and 12 bases separated the two germline ends. This CDR3 spans 15 amino acids. Germline V gene data show CDR1 as SGHRS and CDR2 as YFSETQ. As DNA, the CDR3 is TGCGCCAGCAGCCAGGACAGCCCGAGCAATCAGCCCCAGCATTTT. It yields the protein CASSQDSPSNQPQHF.

This clone came up once. This chain links TRBV5-6 with TRBJ2-5, with 7 bases fitting TRBD1. The CDR3 is 13 amino acids. V lost 4 bases and J lost 2; bases outside the gene matches: 2. Germline loops: CDR1 SGHDT, CDR2 YYEEEE. Here the CDR3 DNA reads TGTGCCAGCAGCCCGACAGGGCAAGAGACCCAGTACTTC. Translation: CASSPTGQETQYF.

The V call is TRBV9, the J call TRBJ2-7; 10 positions match TRBD2. The junction had 10 bases not matched to a gene; V was cut back by 4 bases and J by 3 bases. Germline CDR1 SGDLS, CDR2 YYNGEE. This CDR3 spans 16 amino acids. The CDR3 region is CASSPRPSGSLYEQYF. The DNA for the CDR3 is TGTGCCAGCAGCCCCCGTCCTAGCGGGAGTCTCTACGAGCAGTACTTC.

This clone has only a few counts. Here the CDR3 reads CASSESDRSYEQYF. The DNA for the CDR3 is TGTGCCAGCAGTGAGTCTGACCGATCCTACGAGCAGTACTTC. The V gene is TRBV25-1, the J gene TRBJ2-7, with D hard to call. Germline values: CDR1 MGHDK, CDR2 SYGVNS. The length of the CDR3 is 14 residues. V was shortened by 3 bases and J by 1 base, with 10 bases between the two germline ends.

This chain links TRBV6-2 or TRBV6-3 with TRBJ1-1; no firm D call. Trimming left V 2 bases short and J 1 base short, with 8 bases between. Germline CDR1 and CDR2: MNHEY and SVGEGT. The CDR3 extends over 14 amino acids. CDR3 region: CASSYVTENTEAFF. The CDR3, as DNA: TGTGCCAGCAGTTACGTGACGGAGAACACTGAAGCTTTCTTT.

The chain links TRBV7-2 to TRBJ2-7; the D call may be TRBD1 or TRBD2 (5 bases each). This CDR3 contains 14 residues. Germline CDR1 and CDR2: SGHTA and FQGNSA. Trimming took 4 bases from V and 3 from J, leaving 13 bases between them. CDR3 in amino acids: CASSYRDGDYEQYF. CDR3 DNA: TGTGCCAGCAGCTACCGGGACGGCGACTACGAGCAGTACTTC.

The chain recombines TRBV19 with TRBJ2-6; D gene ambiguous. Between the trimmed V and J ends, which lost 6 bases and 3 bases, there was a span of 12 bases. Per germline, CDR1 LNHDA and CDR2 SQIVND (reference sequence). This CDR3 spans 15 amino acids. CDR3 region: CASSPLALGANVLTF. In DNA, the CDR3 is TGTGCCAGTAGCCCTTTGGCGCTTGGGGCCAACGTCCTGACTTTC.

Only one count was recorded for this clone. The rearrangement joins TRBV10-1 to TRBJ1-4; tentatively, D is TRBD1 (5 bases). The CDR3 spans 9 residues. Germline CDR1 and CDR2: WNHNN and SYGVQD (reference sequence). V lost 7 bases to trimming and J lost 16 bases, with 10 bases between them. The CDR3 loop is CASKGLQFF. CDR3 nucleotides: TGCGCCAGCAAGGGACTACAGTTTTTT.

The chain links TRBV6-6 to TRBJ2-1; TRBD2 matches 11 bases. CDR1 and CDR2 from the germline V gene are MNHNY and SVGAGI (reference sequence). This CDR3 is built from 15 residues. Trimming took 5 bases from V and 5 from J; bases not matched to a gene: 5. The CDR3, as DNA: TGTGCCAGCAGTCTGGGGACTAGCGGAAACAATGAGCAGTTCTTC. Translation gives CASSLGTSGNNEQFF.

The chain uses TRBV15 and TRBJ2-1, with a weak D call TRBD2 (6 bases). There are 12 residues in the CDR3. Germline V gene sequence: CDR1 LNHNV, CDR2 YYDKDF (reference sequence). Trimming pared 0 bases from V and 15 bases from J, leaving 12 bases between. CDR3 loop: CATSRDNGSPFF. For the CDR3, the DNA is TGTGCCACCAGCAGAGACAACGGGAGTCCGTTCTTC.

The chain employs TRBV30 and TRBJ2-3, with 11 bases lining up with TRBD2. The CDR3 is made up of 16 amino acids. Germline V gene data show CDR1 as GTSNPN and CDR2 as SVGIG (reference sequence). The V and J ends lost 0 bases and 4 bases, in that order; junction bases with no gene match: 6. CDR3 DNA: TGTGCCTGGAGTGTAGGCACTAGCGGGAGTGCAGATACGCAGTATTTT. Translated, it gives CAWSVGTSGSADTQYF. The full variable domain, with the rest looked up from reference TRBV30 and TRBJ2-3, is SQTIHQWPATLVQPVGSPLSLECTVEGTSNPNLYWYRQAAGRGLQLLFYSVGIGQISSEVPQNLSASRPQDRQFILSSKKLLLSDSGFYLCAWSVGTSGSADTQYFGPGTRLTVL.

The chain uses TRBV11-2 and TRBJ1-1; D is unresolved. The CDR3 totals 15 residues. Trimming shortened V by 3 bases and J by 3 bases, and 14 bases separated the two germline ends. The germline gives CDR1 SGHAT, CDR2 FQNNGV. CDR3 in amino acids: CASSFQERLHTEAFF. In DNA, the CDR3 is TGTGCCAGCAGCTTTCAGGAACGACTCCACACTGAAGCTTTCTTT.

The chain's CDR3 is CASSLFPTEAFF. The CDR3 nucleotides are TGTGCCAGCAGCTTATTCCCAACTGAAGCTTTCTTT. The chain uses TRBV7-9 and TRBJ1-1; no clear D gene. The CDR3 contains 12 residues. The germline gives CDR1 SEHNR, CDR2 FQNEAQ (reference sequence). V lost 2 bases and J lost 5, with 6 bases in between. The whole variable domain, filled in from reference TRBV7-9 and TRBJ1-1, reads DTGVSQNPRHKITKRGQNVTFRCDPISEHNRLYWYRQTLGQGPEFLTYFQNEAQLEKSRLLSDRFSAERPKGSFSTLEIQRTEQGDSAMYLCASSLFPTEAFFGQGTRLTVV.